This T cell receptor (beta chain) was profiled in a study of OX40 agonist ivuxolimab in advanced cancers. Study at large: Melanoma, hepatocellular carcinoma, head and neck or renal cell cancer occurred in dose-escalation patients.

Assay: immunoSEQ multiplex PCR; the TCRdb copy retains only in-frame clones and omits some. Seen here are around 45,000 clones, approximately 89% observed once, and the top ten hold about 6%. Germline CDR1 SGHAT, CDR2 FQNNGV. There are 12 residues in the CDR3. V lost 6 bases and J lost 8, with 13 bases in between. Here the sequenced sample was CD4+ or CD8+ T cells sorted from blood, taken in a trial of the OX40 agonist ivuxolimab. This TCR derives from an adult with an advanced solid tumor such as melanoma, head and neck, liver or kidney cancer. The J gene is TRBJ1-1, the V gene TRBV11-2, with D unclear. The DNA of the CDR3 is TGTGCCAGCAGTTGGGATCTTAGCGAAGCTTTCTTT. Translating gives CASSWDLSEAFF.